A selection of T cell receptor beta chains follows, all from one sample in a study of Ad26.COV2.S vaccination and SARS-CoV-2 variants. Using immunoSEQ multiplex PCR, the repertoire was profiled, and TCRdb retains in-frame clones only, with some absent. The table has 350,000 to 600,000 clones, 80% to 90% seen once. Material: peripheral blood, obtained in a trial of Ad26.COV2.S vaccine versus placebo. Every receptor here comes from a person aged 18 to 65 who received the Ad26.COV2.S COVID-19 vaccine or a placebo. Both conserved end residues are part of each CDR3. D genes are given only for firm matches.

>TRBV30|TRBJ1-6|NA
CAWSVRRLFHNSPLHF
>TRBV15|TRBJ2-3|NA
CATSTYRSSTDTQYF
>TRBV19|TRBJ2-3|NA
CASSIRRDGVTDTQYF
>TRBV7-2|TRBJ1-1|NA
CASSAQGGINTEAFF
>TRBV5-1|TRBJ1-5|TRBD1
CASSLGDRDDQPQHF
>TRBV28|TRBJ1-4|NA
CASSVTTAPGLKLFF
>TRBV30|TRBJ2-7|TRBD1
CASDRGYEQYF
>TRBV6-5|TRBJ2-2|NA
CASSYKGFPRELFF
>TRBV6-5|TRBJ2-5|NA
CANPLGEQETQYF
>TRBV28|TRBJ2-7|NA
CASSLGRSVSSYEQYF
>TRBV14|TRBJ2-1|TRBD2
CASSPSGRRKNEQFF
>TRBV5-1|TRBJ2-5|NA
CASRPGQPQETQYF
>TRBV9|TRBJ2-3|NA
CASSPDGRGSTDTQYF
>TRBV5-8|TRBJ2-7|TRBD1
CASSPWTGPQSEQYF
>TRBV27|TRBJ1-2|NA
CASSLKAGYGYTF
>TRBV7-2|TRBJ1-2|NA
CASSPGGSHYGYTF
>TRBV7-9|TRBJ1-2|TRBD1
CASSLGGQNYGYTF
>TRBV29-1|TRBJ1-1|NA
CSVDRVGTEAFF
>TRBV6-5|TRBJ1-1|NA
CASSITGKGRTEAFF
>TRBV24-1|TRBJ2-7|NA
CATSDYYEQYF
>TRBV18|TRBJ1-1|TRBD1
CASSPMEGGAFLDTEAFF
>TRBV6-5|TRBJ2-3|TRBD1
CASSYGPRGLGDTQYF
>TRBV28|TRBJ2-3|NA
CASTFNRGGSSSTDTQYF
>TRBV27|TRBJ2-7|TRBD2
CASSTTSGSSYEQYF
>TRBV20-1|TRBJ1-2|NA
CRPGGIRGYTF
>TRBV7-2|TRBJ1-1|NA
CASSLGGGPWAFF
>TRBV2|TRBJ1-1|TRBD1
CASRDRGEAFF
>TRBV25-1|TRBJ1-2|NA
CATSNNFPRYGYTF
>TRBV27|TRBJ2-2|NA
CASSNTGELFF
>TRBV18|TRBJ1-4|NA
CASSRRGQGSEKLFF
>TRBV28|TRBJ1-1|NA
CASSFSGDRSAFF
>TRBV7-9|TRBJ1-1|NA
CASSLALANEAFF
>TRBV5-4|TRBJ2-5|TRBD1
CASSLFYRGRETQYF
>TRBV30|TRBJ1-2|NA
CAWRADGYTF
>TRBV19|TRBJ2-7|TRBD2
CASSNSGGPLSYEQYF
>TRBV25-1|TRBJ1-1|NA
CASSGQGITEAFF
>TRBV7-2|TRBJ1-2|TRBD1
CASSRPGTGPYGYTF
>TRBV3-1/TRBV3-2|TRBJ2-7|TRBD1
CASSRGQGEQYF
>TRBV15|TRBJ2-2|TRBD1
CATSRDRGGITGELFF
>TRBV3-1/TRBV3-2|TRBJ1-2|NA
CASRGEGGDYGYTF
>TRBV29-1|TRBJ2-1|TRBD2
CSVDGGRAYNEQFF
>TRBV29-1|TRBJ1-3|TRBD1
CSVVFGTVSGNTIYF
>TRBV7-8|TRBJ2-1|TRBD2
CASSLGGAGGSYNEQFF
>TRBV5-5|TRBJ2-7|TRBD1
CASSFLEGQGRYEQYF
>TRBV7-8|TRBJ2-7|TRBD1
CASSLTATGVAYEQYF
>TRBV10-3|TRBJ2-5|NA
CAISDQKSRQETQYF
>TRBV3-1/TRBV3-2|TRBJ2-2|NA
CASSQDYGKFTGELFF
>TRBV18|TRBJ1-4|NA
CASSDNGEKLFF